This T cell receptor (beta chain) was recorded in a study of cytomegalovirus exposure and HLA in healthy donors. The V and J ends lost 2 bases and 0 bases respectively, with 7 bases between them. The CDR3 is 14 amino acids. Germline loops: CDR1 SGHAT, CDR2 FQDESV (reference sequence). Study-wide points: Many donors carried some public TCRs, although rarity characterized most TCR sequences. In vitro confirmation showed a few CMV-associated chains to be CMV antigen specific.

Worth noting for this clone: Its antigen remains unknown.

The table came from immunoSEQ multiplex PCR; TCRdb's copy has only in-frame clones and leaves some out. The sample lists approximately 150,000 clones; less than 90% were seen once. V gene TRBV11-1 combines with J gene TRBJ1-1; D not certain. The material sequenced was PBMCs. The source is a man under 40 in good health and CMV-seropositive. CDR3 protein: CASSLLQVNTEAFF. CDR3 nucleotide sequence: TGTGCCAGCAGCTTATTGCAGGTGAACACTGAAGCTTTCTTT.